The next 19 T cell receptor beta chains were all read from a single sample in a study of early T cells in non-severe SARS-CoV-2 infection (dated by TCRdb to about 2021). Libraries were prepared through 5' RACE. Data came from a NextSeq 500. TCRdb reran the public reads through fastp at Q25 and MiXCR, keeping productive beta chains. Under each unique CDR3 protein, matching rows form one entry showing the most common genes and DNA. The table for this sample lists tens of thousands of distinct CDR3 sequences; around 13% of them were counted only once. Clones ranked in the top ten supply approximately 4% of the sample. The sample consisted of whole blood, taken at baseline. The receptors derive from an adult who was a healthcare worker with PCR-confirmed SARS-CoV-2 infection or an uninfected control (not recorded which).

The chain employs TRBV3-1 and TRBJ2-1; 10 nucleotides align to TRBD2. The CDR3 has 15 amino acids. Germline lookup yields CDR1 LGHDT and CDR2 YNNKEL (reference sequence). The V segment lost 1 base and the J segment 7 bases; nucleotides outside the gene matches: 4. CDR3 bases: TGTGCCAGCAGCCAAGGGGGAGCGGGAGGGAATGAGCAGTTCTTC. It yields the protein CASSQGGAGGNEQFF.

In its sample, this clonotype was seen many times. The chain couples TRBV2 to TRBJ2-7; tentatively, D is TRBD1 (5 bases). Germline V CDR1 and CDR2: SNHLY, FYNNEI. V lost 4 bases and J 2 bases, leaving 15 bases between the germline ends. The CDR3 consists of 15 residues. The CDR3 here is CASSAGSGFTYEQYF. The CDR3 DNA follows: TGTGCCAGCAGTGCAGGGTCAGGCTTTACCTACGAGCAGTACTTC.

This clonotype has more than one count but fewer than ten. The V and J genes are TRBV6-5 and TRBJ2-6; the D gene could be TRBD1 or TRBD2 (5 bases each). The CDR3 is made up of 15 amino acids. Germline V CDR1 and CDR2: MNHEY, SVGAGI. Between the trimmed V and J ends, which lost 8 bases and 0 bases, there was a span of 11 bases. The CDR3 bases are TGTGCCAGCCCGGGGACCCGCTCTGGGGCCAACGTCCTGACTTTC. This gives the protein CASPGTRSGANVLTF.

V and J are TRBV6-5 and TRBJ2-5, with 7 bases that match TRBD2. The CDR3 runs 16 residues. V shed 7 bases and J 2 bases; nucleotides not matched to a gene: 13. CDR1 and CDR2 from the germline V gene are MNHEY and SVGAGI. The CDR3 protein is CASKFRRLAEQETQYF. Written as DNA, the CDR3 is TGTGCCAGCAAGTTTCGAAGACTAGCAGAACAAGAGACCCAGTACTTC.

The chain combines TRBV12-3 or TRBV12-4 with TRBJ2-5; D is perhaps TRBD1 (6 bases). The CDR3 has 15 residues. The ends were cut back, 5 bases at V and 4 bases at J, with 17 bases in the middle. The CDR3 loop reads CASSIGQRGPETQYF. The CDR3 DNA follows: TGTGCCAGCAGTATCGGACAGAGAGGCCCAGAGACCCAGTACTTC.

This clonotype showed up just a few times. The chain uses TRBV7-9 and TRBJ2-1, with 8 bases lining up with TRBD2. The CDR3 extends over 15 amino acids. V lost 3 bases and J lost 8; bases outside the gene matches: 9. Germline CDR1 reads SEHNR; CDR2 reads FQNEAQ (reference sequence). The CDR3, as DNA: TGTGCCAGCAGCTTTTCGGGAGGGAGGCGATATGAGCAGTTCTTC. It codes for CASSFSGGRRYEQFF.

The chain recombines TRBV3-1 with TRBJ2-7; 11 positions match TRBD2. The CDR3 runs to 16 residues. The V gene's germline CDR1 is LGHDT and CDR2 YNNKEL (reference sequence). The trim removed 2 bases at V and 5 bases at J, leaving 8 bases unmatched. This CDR3 is CASSQLPGLADDEQYF. The CDR3 DNA reads as TGTGCCAGCAGCCAACTTCCGGGACTAGCGGATGACGAGCAGTACTTC.

V is TRBV29-1 and J is TRBJ2-5; 10 nucleotides align to TRBD2. Germline V lookup: CDR1 SQVTM, CDR2 ANQGSEA. With V trimmed by 7 bases and J by 5 bases, 4 bases remained unmatched. This CDR3 spans 12 amino acids. The CDR3 nucleotides are TGCAGCGGGACTAGCGGTGATGAGACCCAGTACTTC. Encoded protein: CSGTSGDETQYF.

The chain couples TRBV7-3 to TRBJ2-1; no firm D call. This CDR3 is 15 amino acids long. V was cut by 0 bases and J by 4 bases, with 10 bases left in between. The germline V gene has CDR1 SGHTA and CDR2 FQGTGA. The CDR3 coding sequence is TGTGCCAGCAGCTTAACTATAGGCGGTTACAATGAGCAGTTCTTC. This gives the protein CASSLTIGGYNEQFF.

The chain recombines TRBV12-5 with TRBJ2-1; no firm D call. The CDR3 totals 12 residues. Trimming removed 0 bases at V and 5 bases at J, with 2 bases between. The V gene's germline CDR1 is LGHNT and CDR2 FRNRAP. The CDR3 bases are TGTGCTAGTGGTTTGGTACACAATGAGCAGTTCTTC. The encoded protein is CASGLVHNEQFF.

CDR3 in DNA: TGTGCCAGCAGTACGAGGTTCGACCGGTTTGGGGAGCTGTTTTTT. Its translation: CASSTRFDRFGELFF. The genes are TRBV27 and TRBJ2-2; D gene unclear. The CDR3 has 15 amino acids. CDR1 and CDR2 (germline): MNHEY, SMNVEV (reference sequence). V was shortened by 5 bases and J by 8 bases, with 18 bases between the two germline ends.

This clonotype was counted only a few times. The rearrangement joins TRBV7-2 to TRBJ2-7; D is undetermined. The CDR3 is 12 amino acids. V gave up 7 bases and J gave up 6 bases, with 13 bases separating them. Looked up from germline, CDR1 is SGHTA and CDR2 is FQGNSA. The CDR3 here is CASTRSLGEQYF. The CDR3 DNA follows: TGTGCCAGCACCCGGTCCCTCGGCGAGCAGTACTTC.

Ten or more counts support this clonotype. This chain joins TRBV20-1 and TRBJ2-5; 10 nucleotides match TRBD1. The CDR3 length is 14 residues. Germline V CDR1 and CDR2: DFQATT, SNEGSKA (reference sequence). J gave up 7 bases and V 0 bases, and 5 bases lay outside the gene matches. CDR3 bases: TGCAGTGCTAGAGATCCCGGGACAGGGGCGACCCAGTACTTC. Translated, it gives CSARDPGTGATQYF.

The chain uses TRBV7-9 and TRBJ2-7, with a possible D match to TRBD2 (7 bases). V lost 7 bases and J lost 6, with 22 bases in between. This CDR3 has 15 amino acids. Germline CDR1 and CDR2: SEHNR and FQNEAQ (reference sequence). The chain's CDR3 is CASTSGEGRGPEQYF. The CDR3 DNA reads as TGTGCCAGCACCTCCGGGGAAGGGCGGGGGCCCGAGCAGTACTTC.

This clonotype was found a few times. The chain carries TRBV7-8 and TRBJ2-3, with TRBD2 matching over 9 bases. The ends lost 1 base at V and 5 bases at J; junction bases unmatched: 13. CDR1 SGHVS and CDR2 FQNEAQ come from the germline V gene. This CDR3 is 18 amino acids long. The CDR3 nucleotides are TGTGCCAGCAGCTTAGGCCTGACTAGCGGCTCTAAGGTAGATACGCAGTATTTT. Translated: CASSLGLTSGSKVDTQYF. Variable domain in full (rest from reference TRBV7-8 and TRBJ2-3): GAGVSQSPRYKVAKRGQDVALRCDPISGHVSLFWYQQALGQGPEFLTYFQNEAQLDKSGLPSDRFFAERPEGSVSTLKIQRTQQEDSAVYLCASSLGLTSGSKVDTQYFGPGTRLTVL.

This clonotype was picked up many times. This chain uses TRBV6-1 with TRBJ2-3; 11 bases agree with TRBD2. The CDR3 spans 17 residues. Germline CDR1 reads MNHNS; CDR2 reads SASEGT. The ends lost 1 base at V and 4 bases at J; junction bases unmatched: 7. CDR3 in DNA: TGTGCCAGCAGTGAAGAAAATCTAGCGGGAGGTGCAGATACGCAGTATTTT. Protein sequence: CASSEENLAGGADTQYF.

This clonotype was seen a few times. The chain uses TRBV7-2 and TRBJ1-3, with D unclear. CDR1 SGHTA and CDR2 FQGNSA come from the germline V gene. V dropped 2 bases and J dropped 0 bases, with 5 bases sitting between them. The CDR3 covers 14 residues. CDR3 in amino acids: CASSLMPSGNTIYF. The DNA of the CDR3 is TGTGCCAGCAGCTTAATGCCCTCTGGAAACACCATATATTTT.

At least ten counts were recorded for this clonotype. This sequence joins TRBV7-9 and TRBJ2-7; the match to TRBD1 covers 8 bases. Per the germline V gene, CDR1 is SEHNR and CDR2 is FQNEAQ (reference sequence). The CDR3 has 12 residues. With V trimmed by 5 bases and J by 5 bases, 2 bases remained unmatched. The CDR3 region is CASSPTGDEQYF. For the CDR3, the DNA is TGTGCCAGCAGCCCGACAGGGGACGAGCAGTACTTC.

This clonotype showed up many times. The gene calls are TRBV2 and TRBJ2-1, with D possibly called TRBD1 or TRBD2 (5 bases each). Germline CDR1 SNHLY, CDR2 FYNNEI. V gave up 11 bases and J gave up 4 bases, with 15 bases separating them. This CDR3 comprises 13 residues. The CDR3 spells CARSGSGYNEQFF. The CDR3 DNA reads as TGTGCCCGCTCAGGGAGCGGTTACAATGAGCAGTTCTTC.